The present entry profiles one T cell receptor beta chain with its context. Its antigen is unknown. Using immunoSEQ multiplex PCR, the repertoire was profiled, and TCRdb retains in-frame clones only, with some absent. The data show about 2.1 million clones, roughly 91% seen once. These data are taken from a study of shared clonotypes between healthy human individuals. Terminally differentiated effector memory CD45RA+ cells were excluded by CCR7 positive selection of CD45RO-negative cells. General study points: Naive subsets tended to show greater estimated richness than memory subsets.

The CDR3 loop spans 17 amino acids. Germline V gives CDR1 MNHEY, CDR2 SMNVEV (reference sequence). V lost 6 bases, J lost 0 bases, and 19 bases lay in between. Sequencing used naive CD8+ T cells from PBMCs. The genes are TRBV27 and TRBJ2-3; D is perhaps TRBD1 or TRBD2 (5 bases each). This sequence was found in a man between 18 and 35 years old in good health. Some clones in this sample may be carry-over from other donors' samples. The CDR3 spells CASSPRGLTGSTDTQYF. In DNA form, the CDR3 reads TGTGCCAGCAGCCCTCGAGGACTTACAGGAAGCACAGATACGCAGTATTTT.